A single sample is the source of the 29 T cell receptor beta chains below, sequenced in a study of cytomegalovirus exposure and HLA in healthy donors. Researchers ran the PCR with 60 Vbeta and 13 Jbeta primers. Repertoires were generated with immunoSEQ multiplex PCR, while TCRdb's copy carries only in-frame clones and drops some. The sample lists 55,000 to 85,000 clones, around 78% occurring once. Sequenced input: PBMCs. These receptors all come from a man between 18 and 29 years old in good health and CMV-seropositive.

This clone was found a few times. The V gene is TRBV5-1, the J gene TRBJ2-3; possibly TRBD1 for D (6 bases). The CDR3 extends over 14 amino acids. Trimming removed 0 bases at V and 7 bases at J, with 12 bases between. CDR1 SGHRS and CDR2 YFSETQ come from the germline V gene. CDR3 residues: CASSLVTGKNTQYF. In DNA, the CDR3 is TGCGCCAGCAGCTTGGTAACAGGGAAGAATACGCAGTATTTT.

This clone was seen just once. The V call is TRBV5-6, the J call TRBJ2-1; 10 positions match TRBD2. Trimming at V came to 4 bases and at J to 5 bases, leaving 6 bases not matched to a gene. CDR1 is SGHDT and CDR2 is YYEEEE in the germline V gene. CDR3 length: 15 residues. This CDR3 is CASSAGTSVHNEQFF. For the CDR3, the DNA is TGTGCCAGCAGCGCCGGGACTAGCGTCCACAATGAGCAGTTCTTC.

This clone came up once. The chain carries TRBV9 and TRBJ2-5; 13 nucleotides agree with TRBD2. Per germline, CDR1 SGDLS and CDR2 YYNGEE. The CDR3 has 15 amino acids. The V segment lost 4 bases and the J segment 5 bases; nucleotides outside the gene matches: 5. CDR3 sequence: CASSITSGGAETQYF. DNA for the CDR3: TGTGCCAGCAGCATAACTAGCGGGGGGGCGGAGACCCAGTACTTC.

The rearrangement joins TRBV5-8 to TRBJ2-7, with 13 positions matching TRBD2. This CDR3 contains 16 residues. Germline loops: CDR1 SGHTS, CDR2 YDEGEE. With 0 bases clipped from V and 2 bases from J, the junction kept 2 bases outside the gene matches. The CDR3 sequence: CASSLGTSGSTYEQYF. The CDR3 coding sequence is TGTGCCAGCAGCTTGGGGACTAGCGGGAGCACCTACGAGCAGTACTTC.

The chain couples TRBV7-3 to TRBJ2-7; D is undetermined. The V gene lost 3 bases and the J gene lost 12 bases, with 21 bases spanning the gap. CDR1 and CDR2 (germline): SGHTA, FQGTGA. CDR3 length equals 14 residues. The chain's CDR3 is CASSFKVAGYFGYF. The CDR3 nucleotides are TGTGCCAGCAGCTTTAAGGTAGCCGGGTACTTTGGGTACTTC.

CDR3 sequence reads: CASRPSGTDPYGYTF. CDR3 nucleotide sequence: TGTGCCAGCAGACCCTCCGGGACAGATCCCTATGGCTACACCTTC. The rearrangement joins TRBV6-5 to TRBJ1-2; 7 bases are a match to TRBD1. This CDR3 contains 15 residues. Germline assignment: CDR1 MNHEY and CDR2 SVGAGI. V lost 6 bases to trimming and J lost 4 bases; unmatched junction nucleotides: 11.

This chain uses TRBV7-2 with TRBJ2-1; TRBD1 matches 10 bases. Germline V gene data show CDR1 as SGHTA and CDR2 as FQGNSA. The CDR3 totals 16 residues. The ends lost 0 bases at V and 4 bases at J; junction bases unmatched: 3. As DNA, the CDR3 is TGTGCCAGCAGCTTAGCGGCGGGACAGGGGTACAATGAGCAGTTCTTC. This sequence encodes CASSLAAGQGYNEQFF.

The CDR3 DNA reads as TGTGCCTGGACTGACTTGGGGCACGGGGAGCTGTTTTTT. This sequence encodes CAWTDLGHGELFF. This chain uses TRBV30 with TRBJ2-2; tentatively, D is TRBD1 (5 bases). V lost 4 bases, J lost 7 bases, and 13 bases lay in between. Germline V gives CDR1 GTSNPN, CDR2 SVGIG (reference sequence). CDR3 size: 13 residues.

The CDR3 sequence: CASSKGRTKNSPLHF. The CDR3 region has the DNA TGTGCCAGCAGCAAAGGTCGGACAAAGAATTCACCCCTCCACTTT. This chain uses TRBV7-2 with TRBJ1-6; D is possibly TRBD1 (5 bases). The CDR3 spans 15 residues. Between the trimmed V and J ends, which lost 5 bases and 7 bases, there was a span of 15 bases. Germline V lookup: CDR1 SGHTA, CDR2 FQGNSA.

This chain links TRBV27 with TRBJ2-7; unclear D gene. The CDR3 has 13 residues. CDR1 and CDR2 (germline): MNHEY, SMNVEV (reference sequence). Trimming left V 2 bases short and J 5 bases short, with 10 bases between. CDR3 protein: CASSLQAPNEQYF. CDR3 coding DNA: TGTGCCAGCAGTTTACAGGCCCCAAACGAGCAGTACTTC.

The chain carries TRBV30 and TRBJ2-1; TRBD2 matches 9 bases. With 2 bases clipped from V and 7 bases from J, the junction kept 9 bases outside the gene matches. CDR1 and CDR2 from the germline V gene are GTSNPN and SVGIG (reference sequence). This CDR3 has 15 residues. The CDR3 spells CAWSLGLAGLNEQFF. CDR3 nucleotide sequence: TGTGCCTGGAGTTTAGGGCTAGCGGGATTAAATGAGCAGTTCTTC.

The J gene is TRBJ2-1, the V gene TRBV11-3; D is unclear. V was clipped by 2 bases and J by 8 bases, with 4 bases between them. This CDR3 region has 11 residues. The germline V gene encodes CDR1 SGHNT and CDR2 YENEEA. The DNA for the CDR3 is TGTGCCAGCAGCTTATTAGATGAGCAGTTCTTC. The encoded protein is CASSLLDEQFF.

The CDR3, as DNA: TGTGCCAGCAGCTTGGGTCAAGCGGGATACTACGAGCAGTACTTC. This gives the protein CASSLGQAGYYEQYF. The chain recombines TRBV11-2 with TRBJ2-7, with 7 nucleotides matching TRBD2. V shed 3 bases and J 3 bases; nucleotides not matched to a gene: 8. The CDR3 spans 15 residues. Germline V gene sequence: CDR1 SGHAT, CDR2 FQNNGV.

The CDR3: CSVFRNTEAFF. CDR3 DNA sequence: TGCAGCGTTTTTCGGAACACTGAAGCTTTCTTT. The chain recombines TRBV29-1 with TRBJ1-1; D not resolved. Per germline, CDR1 SQVTM and CDR2 ANQGSEA. The CDR3 sequence is 11 residues long. The ends were cut back, 5 bases at V and 1 base at J, with 5 bases in the middle.

The rearrangement uses TRBV11-2 and TRBJ2-5, with 9 bases fitting TRBD2. Germline CDR1 is SGHAT and CDR2 is FQNNGV. CDR3 length: 15 amino acids. The V gene end was trimmed by 3 bases and the J gene end by 5 bases; junction bases not matched to a gene: 7. The CDR3: CASSFRGGADETQYF. The DNA of the CDR3 is TGTGCCAGCAGCTTCCGCGGGGGGGCCGATGAGACCCAGTACTTC. Full variable domain (remainder filled in from reference TRBV11-2 and TRBJ2-5): EAGVAQSPRYKIIEKRQSVAFWCNPISGHATLYWYQQILGQGPKLLIQFQNNGVVDDSQLPKDRFSAERLKGVDSTLKIQPAKLEDSAVYLCASSFRGGADETQYFGPGTRLLVL.

This clone was found once. The chain employs TRBV5-6 and TRBJ2-7; the match to TRBD1 covers 8 bases. CDR1 SGHDT and CDR2 YYEEEE come from the germline V gene. The CDR3 has 14 amino acids. With V trimmed by 2 bases and J by 1 base, 2 bases remained unmatched. CDR3 DNA: TGTGCCAGCAGCTTCGACAGGGGATCCTACGAGCAGTACTTC. This translates into CASSFDRGSYEQYF.

The chain is built from TRBV6-1 and TRBJ2-1; 9 bases line up with TRBD1. The CDR3 consists of 15 residues. V lost 4 bases to trimming and J lost 6 bases; unmatched junction nucleotides: 7. Germline V lookup: CDR1 MNHNS, CDR2 SASEGT. In nucleotides, the CDR3 is TGTGCCAGCAGTGGTCGGGACAGGGTGATCAATGAGCAGTTCTTC. Encoded protein: CASSGRDRVINEQFF.

The rearrangement uses TRBV10-3 and TRBJ1-1; the D is unclear. The germline V and J ends were trimmed by 1 base and 1 base, with 7 bases remaining between them. Per the germline V gene, CDR1 is ENHRY and CDR2 is SYGVKD. The CDR3 extends over 14 amino acids. The CDR3 sequence: CAISELGGNTEAFF. The CDR3 DNA reads as TGTGCCATCAGTGAGTTAGGAGGGAACACTGAAGCTTTCTTT.

This clone appeared a single time. The chain carries TRBV29-1 and TRBJ1-1; 7 nucleotides match TRBD1. Germline V gene lookup returns CDR1 SQVTM and CDR2 ANQGSEA. V shed 5 bases, J shed 3 bases, and the junction held 3 bases outside the gene matches. The CDR3 sequence is 12 residues long. CDR3 sequence: CSVQGVDTEAFF. Written as DNA, the CDR3 is TGCAGCGTTCAGGGGGTGGACACTGAAGCTTTCTTT.

V gene TRBV18 combines with J gene TRBJ2-1, with TRBD2 identical over 11 bases. Trimming removed 5 bases from V and 7 bases from J; junction bases left unmatched: 10. This CDR3 spans 16 amino acids. In germline, CDR1 is KGHSH, CDR2 LQKENI. CDR3 in DNA: TGTGCCAGCTCAAGCGGGACTAGCGGTCTGGAGAATGAGCAGTTCTTC. Translating gives CASSSGTSGLENEQFF. Looking up the rest from reference TRBV18 and TRBJ2-1 gives the full variable domain: NAGVMQNPRHLVRRRGQEARLRCSPMKGHSHVYWYRQLPEEGLKFMVYLQKENIIDESGMPKERFSAEFPKEGPSILRIQQVVRGDSAAYFCASSSGTSGLENEQFFGPGTRLTVL.

The rearrangement links TRBV30 to TRBJ2-1, with D perhaps TRBD2 (7 bases). Germline CDR1 is GTSNPN and CDR2 is SVGIG (reference sequence). V was clipped by 2 bases and J by 8 bases, with 10 bases between them. The CDR3 is 12 residues long. The CDR3 sequence is CAWSKGGDEQFF. The CDR3 coding sequence is TGTGCCTGGAGTAAGGGGGGGGATGAGCAGTTCTTC. Looking up the rest from reference TRBV30 and TRBJ2-1 gives the full variable domain: SQTIHQWPATLVQPVGSPLSLECTVEGTSNPNLYWYRQAAGRGLQLLFYSVGIGQISSEVPQNLSASRPQDRQFILSSKKLLLSDSGFYLCAWSKGGDEQFFGPGTRLTVL.

A remark on this clone: Other nucleotide sequences from this sample produce the same CDR3. The V gene is TRBV30, the J gene TRBJ1-1, with 7 bases identical to TRBD1. The CDR3 contains 14 residues. Trimming cost V 2 bases and J 1 base; bases outside gene matches: 4. CDR1 is GTSNPN, CDR2 SVGIG, per germline (reference sequence). The CDR3 spells CAWSFDRANTEAFF. The DNA of the CDR3 is TGTGCCTGGAGTTTCGACAGGGCGAACACTGAAGCTTTCTTT.

The rearrangement uses TRBV27 and TRBJ1-1; a possible D gene is TRBD1 (6 bases). The CDR3 totals 13 residues. The V gene's germline CDR1 is MNHEY and CDR2 SMNVEV (reference sequence). V dropped 6 bases and J dropped 4 bases, with 12 bases sitting between them. The CDR3 protein is CASRPTGSTEAFF. The CDR3 coding sequence is TGTGCCAGCAGACCTACAGGGAGCACTGAAGCTTTCTTT.

The genes are TRBV2 and TRBJ1-1, with D possibly being TRBD1 (5 bases). The CDR3 runs to 13 residues. Looked up from germline, CDR1 is SNHLY and CDR2 is FYNNEI. V shed 6 bases and J shed 4 bases, with 12 bases lying between them. This CDR3 reads CASRLGRGTEAFF. In DNA form, the CDR3 reads TGTGCCAGCAGGCTGGGGAGGGGCACTGAAGCTTTCTTT.

Note on this clone: Germline and junction disagree at one end, which may indicate a read error. The V call is TRBV30, the J call TRBJ1-2, with a weak D call TRBD1 (5 bases). CDR1 is GTSNPN, CDR2 SVGIG, per germline (reference sequence). There are 15 residues in the CDR3. For the CDR3, the DNA is TGTGCCTGGAGGCCCAAGCAGGGAAGTCCGGCTGGCTACGCCTTC. Its protein is CAWRPKQGSPAGYAF. Filled out from reference TRBV30 and TRBJ1-2, the complete variable domain reads SQTIHQWPATLVQPVGSPLSLECTVEGTSNPNLYWYRQAAGRGLQLLFYSVGIGQISSEVPQNLSASRPQDRQFILSSKKLLLSDSGFYLCAWRPKQGSPAGYAFGSGTRLTVV.

This chain connects TRBV18 to TRBJ2-5, with 8 bases identical to TRBD2. J was trimmed by 1 base and V by 2 bases; bases with no gene match: 3. The V gene's germline CDR1 is KGHSH and CDR2 LQKENI. The CDR3 is made up of 15 amino acids. CDR3 bases: TGTGCCAGCTCACCAATAACTAGCGGCCAAGAGACCCAGTACTTC. This codes for CASSPITSGQETQYF.

V usage is TRBV10-1 and J usage is TRBJ1-6; a weak D match, TRBD1 (6 bases). CDR1 and CDR2 (germline): WNHNN, SYGVQD (reference sequence). The CDR3 has 12 residues. Trimming pared 9 bases from V and 10 bases from J, leaving 13 bases between. DNA for the CDR3: TGCGCCAGGGACCCGGGGGGCTCACCCCTCCACTTT. Translated: CARDPGGSPLHF.

The V and J genes are TRBV29-1 and TRBJ1-1, with a possible D match to TRBD1 (6 bases). V gave up 7 bases and J gave up 2 bases, with 14 bases separating them. This CDR3 region has 13 residues. Germline CDR1 SQVTM, CDR2 ANQGSEA. This chain's CDR3 is CSANDRPNTEAFF. The DNA of the CDR3 is TGCAGCGCTAACGACAGGCCAAACACTGAAGCTTTCTTT.

The V gene is TRBV7-8, the J gene TRBJ2-7; 13 positions agree with TRBD2. The germline V gene has CDR1 SGHVS and CDR2 FQNEAQ. The ends lost 5 bases at V and 2 bases at J; junction bases unmatched: 3. The CDR3 loop spans 15 amino acids. In DNA, the CDR3 is TGTGCCAGCAGCCCACTAGCGGGAGGGCCCTACGAGCAGTACTTC. Amino acid sequence: CASSPLAGGPYEQYF.